This T cell receptor beta chain was retrieved from a study of cytomegalovirus exposure and HLA in healthy donors. Method: immunoSEQ multiplex PCR; TCRdb's copy keeps in-frame clones and lacks some. The data contain around 180,000 clones, more than 75% of them singletons. Separation from the roughly 600-subject first cohort characterized the roughly 130-subject validation cohort, to which the donors belonged. CDR1 LNHDA and CDR2 SQIVND come from the germline V gene (reference sequence). This CDR3 is built from 15 residues. Trimming stripped 1 base from V and 1 base from J, with 8 bases between. Study-level results: It was about 150 TCR beta chains that were listed as cytomegalovirus-associated. In vitro assays verified that three CMV-associated chains recognized CMV antigens specifically.

Comment on this clone: The antigen is unknown.

The clonotype comes from a young man in good health and CMV-seropositive. The V gene is TRBV19, the J gene TRBJ1-5; unclear D gene. Specimen: PBMCs. CDR3 bases: TGTGCCAGTAGTATAGGAGCTTGGAGCAATCAGCCCCAGCATTTT. Amino acid sequence: CASSIGAWSNQPQHF.